These 9 T cell receptor beta chains came from one sample sequenced in a study of blood T cell repertoires in COVID-19. The method was immunoSEQ multiplex PCR; TCRdb's version includes in-frame clones alone and lacks a portion of them. The sample includes some 180,000 clones, about 85% of them seen just once. Sequenced: peripheral blood. The receptors stem from a woman aged 55-70 years with acute or convalescent COVID-19.

The chain combines TRBV5-1 with TRBJ1-6; TRBD1 aligns across 9 bases. Unmatched junction bases numbered 6, after V lost 4 bases and J lost 7 bases. Per germline, CDR1 SGHRS and CDR2 YFSETQ. The CDR3 totals 15 residues. The CDR3 loop reads CASSEDRGWNSPLHF. The CDR3 bases are TGCGCCAGCAGCGAAGACAGGGGGTGGAATTCACCCCTCCACTTT.

The chain has TRBV5-1 and TRBJ1-2, with a possible D match to TRBD1 (5 bases). Between the trimmed V and J ends, which lost 3 bases and 5 bases, there was a span of 8 bases. The CDR3 covers 12 residues. Germline V gene data show CDR1 as SGHRS and CDR2 as YFSETQ. CDR3 amino acids: CASSSTAYGYTF. The DNA for the CDR3 is TGCGCCAGCAGCTCGACAGCGTATGGCTACACCTTC.

The chain combines TRBV28 with TRBJ2-1, with 7 bases fitting TRBD1. The germline V gene has CDR1 MDHEN and CDR2 SYDVKM. CDR3 length: 16 residues. Losses at the gene ends were 1 base for V and 4 bases for J; bases not matched to a gene: 7. CDR3 in amino acids: CASSLYASGGYNEQFF. DNA for the CDR3: TGTGCCAGCAGTTTATATGCGTCAGGGGGATACAATGAGCAGTTCTTC.

This chain uses TRBV29-1 with TRBJ2-1; the match to TRBD1 covers 8 bases. J gave up 1 base and V 6 bases, and 5 bases lay outside the gene matches. Germline CDR1 SQVTM, CDR2 ANQGSEA. The CDR3 has 14 residues. CDR3 sequence: CSVPDRGSYNEQFF. The CDR3 nucleotides are TGCAGCGTACCTGACAGGGGATCCTACAATGAGCAGTTCTTC.

In its sample, this clone was seen once. The chain joins TRBV3-1 (or the pseudogene TRBV3-2) to TRBJ1-2; 7 bases match TRBD1. Trimming cost V 3 bases and J 7 bases; bases outside gene matches: 11. The CDR3 runs 15 residues. CDR1 and CDR2 from the germline V gene are LGHDT and YNNKEL (reference sequence). The CDR3 region is CASSQYGTASGGYTF. The CDR3 DNA reads as TGTGCCAGCAGCCAGTACGGGACAGCCTCGGGTGGCTACACCTTC.

The chain employs TRBV2 and TRBJ1-5; TRBD1 matches at 10 bases. Germline assignment: CDR1 SNHLY and CDR2 FYNNEI. The CDR3 runs 14 residues. V was clipped by 8 bases and J by 4 bases; unmatched bases: 5. The CDR3 nucleotides read TGTGCCAGCCGACAGGGGGCGGCAAATCAGCCCCAGCATTTT. Its protein is CASRQGAANQPQHF.

The chain carries TRBV2 and TRBJ2-2, with 9 bases fitting TRBD2. V gave up 4 bases and J gave up 7 bases; unmatched junction bases: 4. Germline V gene data show CDR1 as SNHLY and CDR2 as FYNNEI. The CDR3 runs to 14 residues. CDR3 bases: TGTGCCAGCAGTGTTTTAGCGGGAGACGGGGAGCTGTTTTTT. Protein sequence: CASSVLAGDGELFF.

This chain joins TRBV24-1 and TRBJ2-2, with 8 bases identical to TRBD2. After removal of 5 bases from V and 3 bases from J, the junction contained 7 bases not matched to a gene. Per germline, CDR1 KGHDR and CDR2 SFDVKD. The CDR3 totals 16 residues. The CDR3 region is CATSGGPSGYTGELFF. The CDR3 DNA sequence: TGTGCCACCAGTGGGGGTCCTAGCGGGTACACCGGGGAGCTGTTTTTT.

The chain employs TRBV28 and TRBJ1-1, with 7 nucleotides matching TRBD1. The CDR3 is 15 amino acids. Germline CDR1 MDHEN, CDR2 SYDVKM. Germline trimming cut 4 bases from V and 3 bases from J; bases unmatched to any gene: 8. CDR3 DNA sequence: TGTGCCAGCAGTTCTCCGACAGGGACTTACACTGAAGCTTTCTTT. This codes for CASSSPTGTYTEAFF.